Listed here is a single TCR beta chain. The sample is drawn from a study of blood T cell repertoires in COVID-19. About the research overall: Donors in the United States, Italy and Spain gave samples during acute or convalescent COVID-19. The analysed material was cDNA or gDNA that came from T cells, B-cell-depleted T cells, or PBMCs.

V lost 2 bases and J 1 base, leaving 11 bases between the germline ends. This CDR3 is 15 amino acids long. CDR1 SEHNR and CDR2 FQNEAQ come from the germline V gene (reference sequence). Study processing details: Reference gene primer amplification yielded estimated nucleated cell counts. Here immunoSEQ multiplex PCR was the method, and the copy in TCRdb shows in-frame clones only, minus some. D and trimming come from the DNA, and the V and J calls and clone size come from that table. The sample carries fewer than 25,000 clones, roughly 79% recorded once. The sample comprised peripheral blood. The chain is built from TRBV7-9 and TRBJ2-5; possibly TRBD1 for D (6 bases). The receptor comes from a man between 65 and 85 years old with acute or convalescent COVID-19. CDR3 sequence: CASSLTGLAQETQYF. The CDR3 DNA reads as TGTGCCAGCAGCTTAACAGGGCTAGCCCAAGAGACCCAGTACTTC.